The 4 T cell receptor beta chains reported below all come from one sample, sequenced in a study of T cell changes during pregnancy in multiple sclerosis. Profiled with immunoSEQ multiplex PCR; TCRdb holds only in-frame clones, not every one. The repertoire holds 39,000 or so clones, with roughly 90% as singletons. Sequenced material: CD8+ T cells from peripheral blood mononuclear cells, taken before pregnancy. Receptors were obtained from a female donor with multiple sclerosis, enrolled in a pregnancy study.

The V gene is TRBV27, the J gene TRBJ1-5, with 10 bases matching TRBD1. The V gene's germline CDR1 is MNHEY and CDR2 SMNVEV (reference sequence). Unmatched junction bases numbered 11, after V lost 8 bases and J lost 7 bases. The length of the CDR3 is 15 residues. DNA of the CDR3: TGTGCCAGCTCCCCTTCCGGGACAGGGGCCCAGCCCCAGCATTTT. Translating it yields CASSPSGTGAQPQHF.

J is TRBJ1-1 and V is TRBV11-1; D is uncertain. Germline CDR1 and CDR2: SGHAT and FQDESV (reference sequence). Between the trimmed V and J ends, which lost 1 base and 11 bases, there was a span of 14 bases. The CDR3 runs to 13 residues. The CDR3 loop reads CASSLGNSREAFF. In DNA form, the CDR3 reads TGTGCCAGCAGCTTAGGAAACAGCCGGGAGGCTTTCTTT.

The J gene is TRBJ1-2, the V gene TRBV9, with D perhaps TRBD1 (6 bases). The CDR3 runs 14 residues. Trimming cost V 5 bases and J 2 bases, with 13 bases left between them. Per the germline V gene, CDR1 is SGDLS and CDR2 is YYNGEE. Written as DNA, the CDR3 is TGTGCCAGCAGTCCAGGGGCCTCGAACTATGGCTACACCTTC. Amino acid sequence: CASSPGASNYGYTF.

This chain joins TRBV7-9 and TRBJ1-6; D call uncertain. Germline lookup yields CDR1 SEHNR and CDR2 FQNEAQ (reference sequence). The CDR3 is made up of 15 amino acids. V gave up 2 bases and J gave up 10 bases, with 15 bases separating them. DNA of the CDR3: TGTGCCAGCAGCTTATATTCGAGTCGATTATCACCCCTCCACTTT. It translates to CASSLYSSRLSPLHF.